This T cell receptor beta chain was found in a study of identical twins. Trimming took 5 bases from V and 3 from J, leaving 7 bases between them. The CDR3 has 12 residues. Germline CDR1 and CDR2: SGHRS and YFSETQ. On this clonotype itself: What it recognizes is unknown.

Findings and limits, study-wide: Cross-sectional statistics underpinned the conclusions; the same donors were not followed.

TCRdb ran MiXCR on the 5' RACE reads and lists one entry per CDR3 protein. This sample carries a few hundred thousand distinct CDR3 sequences, 20% to 25% of them seen once, and the ten largest clones take 2.9%. The same sample was also used in a study of T cells expressing NK-cell markers. As reported in that work: What remained unclear was the HCMV specificity of expanded NKG2C+ T cell clones.

This TCR was recovered from a woman under 30 in good health. This chain links TRBV5-1 with TRBJ2-3; D gene uncertain. The sequenced sample was CD4+ T cells sorted from blood. This CDR3 reads CASREETDTQYF. CDR3 sequence (DNA): TGCGCCAGCAGAGAAGAAACAGATACGCAGTATTTT.